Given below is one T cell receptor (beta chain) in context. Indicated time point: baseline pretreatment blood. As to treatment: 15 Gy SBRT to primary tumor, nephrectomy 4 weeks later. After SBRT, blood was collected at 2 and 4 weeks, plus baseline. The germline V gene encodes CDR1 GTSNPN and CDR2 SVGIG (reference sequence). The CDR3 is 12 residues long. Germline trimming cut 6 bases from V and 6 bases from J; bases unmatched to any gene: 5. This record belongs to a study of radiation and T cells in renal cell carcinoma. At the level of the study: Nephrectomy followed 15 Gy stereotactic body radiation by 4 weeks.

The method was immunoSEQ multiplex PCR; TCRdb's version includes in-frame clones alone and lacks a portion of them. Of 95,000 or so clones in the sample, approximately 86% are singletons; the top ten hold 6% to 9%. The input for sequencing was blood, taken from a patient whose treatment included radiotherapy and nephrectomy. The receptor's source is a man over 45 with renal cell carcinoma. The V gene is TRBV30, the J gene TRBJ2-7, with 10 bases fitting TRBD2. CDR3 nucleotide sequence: TGTGCCTGCAGTAGGACTAGCGGCGAGCAGTACTTC. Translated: CACSRTSGEQYF.